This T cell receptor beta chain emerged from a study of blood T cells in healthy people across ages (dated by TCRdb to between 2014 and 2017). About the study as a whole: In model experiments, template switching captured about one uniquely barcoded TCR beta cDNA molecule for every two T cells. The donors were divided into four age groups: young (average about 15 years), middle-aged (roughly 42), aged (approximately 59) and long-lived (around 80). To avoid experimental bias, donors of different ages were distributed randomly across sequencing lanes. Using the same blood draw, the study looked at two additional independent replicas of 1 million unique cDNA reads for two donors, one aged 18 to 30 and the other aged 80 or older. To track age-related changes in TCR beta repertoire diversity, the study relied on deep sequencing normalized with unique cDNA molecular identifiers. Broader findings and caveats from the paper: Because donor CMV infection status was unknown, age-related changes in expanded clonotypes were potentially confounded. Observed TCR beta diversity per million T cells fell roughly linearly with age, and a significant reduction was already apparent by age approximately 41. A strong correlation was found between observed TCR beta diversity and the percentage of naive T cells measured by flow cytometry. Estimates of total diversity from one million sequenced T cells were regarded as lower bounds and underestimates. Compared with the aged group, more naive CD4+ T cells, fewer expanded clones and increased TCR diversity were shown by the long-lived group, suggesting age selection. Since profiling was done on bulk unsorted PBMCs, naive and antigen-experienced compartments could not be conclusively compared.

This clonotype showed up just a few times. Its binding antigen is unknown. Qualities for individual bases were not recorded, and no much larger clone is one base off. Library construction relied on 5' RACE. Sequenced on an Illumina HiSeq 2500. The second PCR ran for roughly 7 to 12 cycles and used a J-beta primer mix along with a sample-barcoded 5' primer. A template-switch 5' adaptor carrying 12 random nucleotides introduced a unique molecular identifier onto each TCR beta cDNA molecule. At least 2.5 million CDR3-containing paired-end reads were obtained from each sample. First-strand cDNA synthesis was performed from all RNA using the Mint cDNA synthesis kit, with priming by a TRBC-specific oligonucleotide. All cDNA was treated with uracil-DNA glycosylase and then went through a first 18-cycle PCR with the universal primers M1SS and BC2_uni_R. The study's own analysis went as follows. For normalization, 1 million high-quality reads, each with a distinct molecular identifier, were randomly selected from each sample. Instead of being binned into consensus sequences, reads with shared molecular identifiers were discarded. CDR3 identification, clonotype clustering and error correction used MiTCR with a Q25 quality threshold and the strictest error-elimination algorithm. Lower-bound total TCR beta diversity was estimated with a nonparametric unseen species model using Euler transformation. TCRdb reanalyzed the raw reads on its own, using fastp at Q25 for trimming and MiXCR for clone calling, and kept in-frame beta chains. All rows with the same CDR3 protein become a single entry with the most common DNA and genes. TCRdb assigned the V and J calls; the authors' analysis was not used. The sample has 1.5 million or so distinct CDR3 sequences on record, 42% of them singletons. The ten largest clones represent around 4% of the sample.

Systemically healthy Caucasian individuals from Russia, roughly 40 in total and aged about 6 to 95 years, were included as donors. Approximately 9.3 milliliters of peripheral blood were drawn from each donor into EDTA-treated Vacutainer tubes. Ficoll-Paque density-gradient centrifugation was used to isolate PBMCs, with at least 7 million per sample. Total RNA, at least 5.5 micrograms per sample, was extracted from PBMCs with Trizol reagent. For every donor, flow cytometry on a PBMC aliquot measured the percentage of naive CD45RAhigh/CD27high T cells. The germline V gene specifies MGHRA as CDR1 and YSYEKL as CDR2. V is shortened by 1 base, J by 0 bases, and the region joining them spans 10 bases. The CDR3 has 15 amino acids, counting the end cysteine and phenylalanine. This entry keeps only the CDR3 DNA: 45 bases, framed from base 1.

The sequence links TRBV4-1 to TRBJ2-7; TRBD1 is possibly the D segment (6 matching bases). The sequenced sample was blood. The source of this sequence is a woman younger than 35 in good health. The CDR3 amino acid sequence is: CASSQVTGYSYEQYF. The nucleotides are TGCGCCAGCAGCCAAGTAACAGGGTACTCCTACGAGCAGTACTTC.